This TCR beta chain was captured by sequencing in a study of cytomegalovirus exposure and HLA in healthy donors. Study-wide results and limits: CMV serostatus stood as the only immune exposure information on hand. After further analysis at a later stage, 16,951 TCR beta sequences were associated with HLA alleles at 0.05 false discovery rate. Rare TCR sequences predominated, though certain public TCRs were found in many donors. High sensitivity and specificity were reportedly achieved when the classifier diagnosed cytomegalovirus status.

The germline V and J ends were trimmed by 8 bases and 7 bases, with 11 bases remaining between them. The CDR3 runs to 11 residues. Germline loops: CDR1 GTSNPN, CDR2 SVGIG (reference sequence). A remark on this clone: Its specificity is not known.

PCR amplification relied on 60 Vbeta primers (plus 13 Jbeta primers). Method: immunoSEQ multiplex PCR; TCRdb's copy keeps in-frame clones and lacks some. The sample carries around 190,000 clones, around 77% recorded once. The sequenced material came from PBMCs. V is TRBV30 and J is TRBJ1-4; tentative D call: TRBD1 (6 bases). This sequence originates from a woman in her 30s in good health and CMV-seronegative. For the CDR3, the DNA is TGTGCCGTAACCAGGGGTGAAAAACTGTTTTTT. Translated: CAVTRGEKLFF.